This T cell receptor beta chain was documented in a study of blood T cell repertoires in COVID-19. About the study: Whether acute or convalescent, the COVID-19 samples came from the United States, Italy and Spain. T cells, B-cell-depleted T cells, or PBMCs provided the cDNA or gDNA that served as material.

This clone occurred once. Original methodology: Cell counts per sample came from amplifying reference gene primers. Repertoires were generated with immunoSEQ multiplex PCR, while TCRdb's copy carries only in-frame clones and drops some. The V and J calls and the clone size are those of that table, but D and trimming were determined from the DNA. The sample holds just over 300,000 clones, roughly 91% seen once. Seattle researchers signed up patients amid active infection and tracked them longitudinally. CDR1 and CDR2 (germline): LNHNV, YYDKDF (reference sequence). This CDR3 has 16 residues. Trimming shortened V by 2 bases and J by 3 bases, and 13 bases separated the two germline ends.

This TCR was recovered from a woman under 40 with COVID-19, enrolled during active disease. The chain has TRBV15 and TRBJ1-4; TRBD1 is a possible D gene (6 bases). The specimen sequenced was peripheral blood. The CDR3 nucleotides are TGTGCCACCAGCAGAACGCGGACAGTAGCTAATGAAAAACTGTTTTTT. Translated, it gives CATSRTRTVANEKLFF.